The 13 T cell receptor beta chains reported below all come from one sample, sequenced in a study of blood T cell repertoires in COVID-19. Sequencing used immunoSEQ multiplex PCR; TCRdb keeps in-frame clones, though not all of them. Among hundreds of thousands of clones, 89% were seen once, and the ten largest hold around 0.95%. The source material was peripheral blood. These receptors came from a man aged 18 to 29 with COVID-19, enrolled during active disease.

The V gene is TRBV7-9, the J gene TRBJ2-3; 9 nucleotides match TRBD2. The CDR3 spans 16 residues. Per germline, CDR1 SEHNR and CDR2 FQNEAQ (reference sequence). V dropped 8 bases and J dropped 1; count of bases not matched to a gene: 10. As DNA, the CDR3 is TGTGCCAGCCGGCTAGCGGGGCTTCGAGGCACAGATACGCAGTATTTT. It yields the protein CASRLAGLRGTDTQYF.

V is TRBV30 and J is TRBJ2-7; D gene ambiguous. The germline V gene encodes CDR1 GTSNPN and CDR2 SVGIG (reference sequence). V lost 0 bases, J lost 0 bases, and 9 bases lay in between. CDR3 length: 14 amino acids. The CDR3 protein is CAWSVTPGSYEQYF. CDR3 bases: TGTGCCTGGAGTGTAACCCCAGGCTCCTACGAGCAGTACTTC.

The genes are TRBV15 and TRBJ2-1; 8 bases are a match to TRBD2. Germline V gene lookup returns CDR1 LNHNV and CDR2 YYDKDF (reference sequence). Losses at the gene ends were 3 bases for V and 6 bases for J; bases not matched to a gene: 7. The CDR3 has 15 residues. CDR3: CATSRAGTSTNEQFF. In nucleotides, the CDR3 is TGTGCCACCAGCAGGGCCGGGACTAGTACCAATGAGCAGTTCTTC.

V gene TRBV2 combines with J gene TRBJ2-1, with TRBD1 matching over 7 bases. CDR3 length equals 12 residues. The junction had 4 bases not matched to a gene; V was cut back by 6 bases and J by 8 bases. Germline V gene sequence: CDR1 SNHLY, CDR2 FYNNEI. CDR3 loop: CASREQGDEQFF. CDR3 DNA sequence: TGTGCCAGCAGAGAGCAGGGGGATGAGCAGTTCTTC. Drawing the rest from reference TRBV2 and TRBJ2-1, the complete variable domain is EPEVTQTPSHQVTQMGQEVILRCVPISNHLYFYWYRQILGQKVEFLVSFYNNEISEKSEIFDDQFSVERPDGSNFTLKIRSTKLEDSAMYFCASREQGDEQFFGPGTRLTVL.

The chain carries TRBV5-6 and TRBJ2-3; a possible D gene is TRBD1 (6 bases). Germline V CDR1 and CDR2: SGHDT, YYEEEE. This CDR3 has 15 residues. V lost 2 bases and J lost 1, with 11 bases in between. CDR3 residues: CASSFRGSGTDTQYF. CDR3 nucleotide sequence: TGTGCCAGCAGCTTCAGGGGCTCGGGCACAGATACGCAGTATTTT.

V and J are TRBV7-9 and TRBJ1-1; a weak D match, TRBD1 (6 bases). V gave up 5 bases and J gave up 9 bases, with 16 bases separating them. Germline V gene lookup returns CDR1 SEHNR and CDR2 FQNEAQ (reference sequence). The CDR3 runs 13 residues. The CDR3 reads CASSLDGTQKAFF. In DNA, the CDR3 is TGTGCCAGCAGCCTAGACGGGACACAAAAAGCTTTCTTT.

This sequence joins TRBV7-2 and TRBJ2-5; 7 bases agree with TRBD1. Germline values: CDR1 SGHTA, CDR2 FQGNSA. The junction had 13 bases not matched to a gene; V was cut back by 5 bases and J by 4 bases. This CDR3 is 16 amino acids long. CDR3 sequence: CASSPGTLTGRETQYF. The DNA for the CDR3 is TGTGCCAGCAGCCCCGGGACGCTGACAGGGAGAGAGACCCAGTACTTC.

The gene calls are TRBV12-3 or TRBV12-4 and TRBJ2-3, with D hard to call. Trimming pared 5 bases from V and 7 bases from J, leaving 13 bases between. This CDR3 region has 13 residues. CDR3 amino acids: CASSPNGDHTQYF. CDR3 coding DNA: TGTGCCAGCAGTCCCAACGGAGACCATACGCAGTATTTT.

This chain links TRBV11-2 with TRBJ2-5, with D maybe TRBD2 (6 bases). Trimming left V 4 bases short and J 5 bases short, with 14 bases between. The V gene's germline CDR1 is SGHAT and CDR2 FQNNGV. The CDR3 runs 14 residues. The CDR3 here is CASSWFSGRETQYF. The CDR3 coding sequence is TGTGCCAGCAGCTGGTTCTCGGGGAGGGAGACCCAGTACTTC.

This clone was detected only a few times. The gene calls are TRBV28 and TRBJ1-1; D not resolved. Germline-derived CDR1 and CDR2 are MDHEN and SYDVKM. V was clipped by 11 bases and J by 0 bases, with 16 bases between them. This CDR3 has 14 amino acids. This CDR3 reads CASSPGAMNTEAFF. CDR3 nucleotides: TGTGCCTCATCCCCTGGAGCTATGAACACTGAAGCTTTCTTT. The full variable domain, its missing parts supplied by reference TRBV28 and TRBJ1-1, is DVKVTQSSRYLVKRTGEKVFLECVQDMDHENMFWYRQDPGLGLRLIYFSYDVKMKEKGDIPEGYSVSREKKERFSLILESASTNQTSMYLCASSPGAMNTEAFFGQGTRLTVV.

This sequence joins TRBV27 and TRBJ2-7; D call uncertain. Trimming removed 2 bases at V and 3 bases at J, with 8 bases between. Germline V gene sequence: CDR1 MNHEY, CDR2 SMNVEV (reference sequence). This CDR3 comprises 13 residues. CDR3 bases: TGTGCCAGCAGTTTAATCGGCGGCTACGAGCAGTACTTC. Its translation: CASSLIGGYEQYF.

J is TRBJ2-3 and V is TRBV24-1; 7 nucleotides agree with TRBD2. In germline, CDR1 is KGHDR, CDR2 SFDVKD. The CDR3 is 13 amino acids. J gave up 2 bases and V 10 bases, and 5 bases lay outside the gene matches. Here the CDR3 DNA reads TGTGCCACGGCGGGAGCCACCACAGATACGCAGTATTTT. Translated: CATAGATTDTQYF.

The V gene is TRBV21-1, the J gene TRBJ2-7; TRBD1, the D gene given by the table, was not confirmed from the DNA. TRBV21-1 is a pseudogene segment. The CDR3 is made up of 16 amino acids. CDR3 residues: CASSKTADRGGYEQYF. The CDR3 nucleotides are TGTGCCAGCAGCAAAACCGCGGACAGGGGAGGCTACGAGCAGTACTTC.